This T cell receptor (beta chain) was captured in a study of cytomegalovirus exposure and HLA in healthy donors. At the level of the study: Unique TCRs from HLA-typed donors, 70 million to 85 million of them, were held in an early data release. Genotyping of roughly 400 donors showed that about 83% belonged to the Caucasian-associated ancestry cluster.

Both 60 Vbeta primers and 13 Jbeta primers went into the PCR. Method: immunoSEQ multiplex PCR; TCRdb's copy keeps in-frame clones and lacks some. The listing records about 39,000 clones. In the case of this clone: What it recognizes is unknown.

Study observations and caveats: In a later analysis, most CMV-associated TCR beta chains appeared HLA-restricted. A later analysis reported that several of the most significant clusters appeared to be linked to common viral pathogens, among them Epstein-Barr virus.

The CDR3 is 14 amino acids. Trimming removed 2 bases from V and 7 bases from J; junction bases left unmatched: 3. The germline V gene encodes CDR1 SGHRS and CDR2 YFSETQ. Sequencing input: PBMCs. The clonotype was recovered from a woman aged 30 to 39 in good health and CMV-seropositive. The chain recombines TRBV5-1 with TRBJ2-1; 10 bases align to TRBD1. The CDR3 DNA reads TGCGCCAGCAGCTTCGGACAGGGGGATAATGAGCAGTTCTTC. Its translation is CASSFGQGDNEQFF. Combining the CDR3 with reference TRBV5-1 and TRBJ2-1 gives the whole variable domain KAGVTQTPRYLIKTRGQQVTLSCSPISGHRSVSWYQQTPGQGLQFLFEYFSETQRNKGNFPGRFSGRQFSNSRSEMNVSTLELGDSALYLCASSFGQGDNEQFFGPGTRLTVL.